A single sample gave rise to the 3 T cell receptor beta chains below, sequenced in a study of read filtering for tumor transcriptome and immune sequencing. Molecular barcoded adaptors covering alpha/delta and beta/gamma chains were used on 400 ng RNA. TCRdb used MiXCR to reprocess the reads, holding one entry per CDR3 protein. This table holds about 46,000 distinct CDR3 sequences, about 20% found once. Sequencing was done on a sample of a population of CD138-negative cells sorted from bone marrow. The receptors here all came from a donor over 35 with multiple myeloma.

There are many counts of this clonotype. The chain combines TRBV19 with TRBJ2-6, with 9 nucleotides matching TRBD1. Germline CDR1 and CDR2: LNHDA and SQIVND (reference sequence). J lost 2 bases, V lost 3 bases, and 11 bases had no gene match. There are 19 residues in the CDR3. CDR3 amino acids: CASSISPGQGPAGANVLTF. The CDR3 DNA sequence: TGTGCCAGTAGTATCTCTCCGGGACAGGGACCAGCTGGGGCCAACGTCCTGACTTTC.

This clonotype was counted ten times or more. CDR3 sequence reads: CASSSRGTRSLYEQYF. Here the CDR3 DNA reads TGTGCCAGCAGTAGTAGGGGGACTAGATCTTTATATGAGCAGTACTTC. This chain links TRBV7-9 with TRBJ2-7; 8 positions match TRBD2. The CDR3 sequence is 16 residues long. The junction had 17 bases not matched to a gene; V was cut back by 6 bases and J by 7 bases. Germline CDR1 is SEHNR and CDR2 is FQNEAQ (reference sequence).

On this clonotype: Given the absence of the conserved phenylalanine or tryptophan at the CDR3 end, a read error is likely. The gene calls are TRBV27 and TRBJ1-4; D might be TRBD1 (5 bases). The V gene lost 6 bases and the J gene lost 0 bases, with 17 bases spanning the gap. Germline V gene data show CDR1 as MNHEY and CDR2 as SMNVEV (reference sequence). The CDR3 runs 17 residues. In DNA, the CDR3 is TGTGCCAGCAGGCACATACGGGGAGGGGCAACTAATGAAAAACTGTTTCTT. This sequence encodes CASRHIRGGATNEKLFL.